This T cell receptor beta chain was sequenced for a study of T cells after yellow fever vaccination. Points from the study as a whole: The CD4 and CD8 compartments had a small share of their clonotypes in common. Once the booster was given, most primary-vaccination clones reappeared, at about 96% for CD4 and roughly 91% for CD8.

5'RACE template switching generated TCR cDNA, adding a universal primer site and UMIs. From the 5' RACE reads, TCRdb called clonotypes with MiXCR, one entry per CDR3 protein. The sample carries around 350,000 distinct CDR3 sequences, 6.2% recorded once. Many counts were recorded for this clonotype. Its antigen is unidentified. The CDR3 covers 13 residues. Germline V gene lookup returns CDR1 DFQATT and CDR2 SNEGSKA (reference sequence). The sample here was PBMCs, taken 5 days after the yellow fever booster vaccination. This receptor was obtained from a man aged 30 to 39 who received the YFV17D yellow fever vaccine. The chain carries TRBV20-1 and TRBJ2-1, with TRBD2 matching 7 bases. The CDR3 bases are TGCAGCCCCAAGGCTAGCGGACACAATGAGCAGTTCTTC. Its translation: CSPKASGHNEQFF.